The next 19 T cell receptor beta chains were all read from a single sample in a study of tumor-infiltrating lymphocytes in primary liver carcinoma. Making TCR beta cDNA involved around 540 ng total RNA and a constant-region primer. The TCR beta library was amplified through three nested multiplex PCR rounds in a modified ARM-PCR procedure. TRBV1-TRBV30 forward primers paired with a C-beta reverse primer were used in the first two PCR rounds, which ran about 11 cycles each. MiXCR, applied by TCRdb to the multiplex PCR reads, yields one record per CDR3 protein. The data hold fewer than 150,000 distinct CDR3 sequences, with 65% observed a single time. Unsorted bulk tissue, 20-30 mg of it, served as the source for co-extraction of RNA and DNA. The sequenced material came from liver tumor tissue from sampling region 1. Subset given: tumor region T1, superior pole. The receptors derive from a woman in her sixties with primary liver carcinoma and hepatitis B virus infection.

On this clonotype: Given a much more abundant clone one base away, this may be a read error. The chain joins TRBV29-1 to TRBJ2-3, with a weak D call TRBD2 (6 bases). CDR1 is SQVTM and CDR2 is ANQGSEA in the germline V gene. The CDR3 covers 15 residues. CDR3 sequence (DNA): TGCAGCGTTGGGGTAAGGCAGGGAGGCACAGATACGCAGTGTTTT. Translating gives CSVGVRQGGTDTQCF.

CDR3 region: CASSLLLAERGEQYF. Here the CDR3 DNA reads TGTGCCAGCAGCTTGTTATTGGCAGAGAGAGGGGAGCAGTACTTC. The chain is built from TRBV7-9 and TRBJ2-7; tentative D call: TRBD2 (5 bases). Germline assignment: CDR1 SEHNR and CDR2 FQNEAQ (reference sequence). Trimming left V 3 bases short and J 7 bases short, with 19 bases between. CDR3 length: 15 residues.

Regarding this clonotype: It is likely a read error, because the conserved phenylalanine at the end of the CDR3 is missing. CDR3 DNA sequence: TGTGCCAGCAGCCTACGTGCGGGAGGGTACAATGAGCAGTTCTCC. Translated, it gives CASSLRAGGYNEQFS. The chain employs TRBV11-3 and TRBJ2-1; 9 positions agree with TRBD2. The CDR3 loop spans 15 amino acids. Germline-derived CDR1 and CDR2 are SGHNT and YENEEA. Trimming removed 5 bases from V and 4 bases from J; junction bases left unmatched: 6.

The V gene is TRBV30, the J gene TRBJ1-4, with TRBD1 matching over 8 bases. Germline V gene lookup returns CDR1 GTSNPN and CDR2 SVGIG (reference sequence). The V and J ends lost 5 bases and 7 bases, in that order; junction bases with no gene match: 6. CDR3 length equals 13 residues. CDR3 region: CAWATGDGEKLFF. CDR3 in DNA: TGTGCCTGGGCGACAGGGGACGGTGAAAAACTGTTTTTT.

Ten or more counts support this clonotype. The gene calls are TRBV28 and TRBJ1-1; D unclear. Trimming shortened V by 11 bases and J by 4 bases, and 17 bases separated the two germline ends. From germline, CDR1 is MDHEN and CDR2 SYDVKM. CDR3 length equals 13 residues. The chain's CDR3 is CASMAGLGTEAFF. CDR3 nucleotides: TGTGCCTCAATGGCGGGGTTGGGCACTGAAGCTTTCTTT.

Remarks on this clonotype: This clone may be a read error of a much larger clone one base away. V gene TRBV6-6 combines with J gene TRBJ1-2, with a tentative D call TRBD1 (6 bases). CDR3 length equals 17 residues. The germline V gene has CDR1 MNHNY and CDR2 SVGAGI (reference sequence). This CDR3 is CASSYKTGGRLNYDYTF. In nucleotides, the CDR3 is TGTGCCAGCAGTTACAAGACAGGCGGGCGTCTTAACTATGACTACACCTTC.

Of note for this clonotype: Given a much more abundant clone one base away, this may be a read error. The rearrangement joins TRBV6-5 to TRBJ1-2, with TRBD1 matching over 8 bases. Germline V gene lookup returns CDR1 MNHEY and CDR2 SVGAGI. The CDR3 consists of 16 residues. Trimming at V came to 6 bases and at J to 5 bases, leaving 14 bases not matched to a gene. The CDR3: CASSQNPRGPGYGYTF. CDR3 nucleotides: TGTGCCAGCAGCCAGAATCCCAGGGGGCCGGGATATGGCTACACCTTC.

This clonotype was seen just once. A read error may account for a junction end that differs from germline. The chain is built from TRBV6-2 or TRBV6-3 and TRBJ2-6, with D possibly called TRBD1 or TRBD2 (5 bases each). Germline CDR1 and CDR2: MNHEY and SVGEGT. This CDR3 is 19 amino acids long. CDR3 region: CASSLTPGTASSGANILTF. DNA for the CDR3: TGTGCCAGCAGCCTAACGCCCGGGACCGCCAGCTCTGGGGCCAACATCCTGACTTTC.

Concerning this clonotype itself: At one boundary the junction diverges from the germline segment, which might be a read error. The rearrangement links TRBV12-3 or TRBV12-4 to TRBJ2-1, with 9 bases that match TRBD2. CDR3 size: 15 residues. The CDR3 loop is CASRDEREAHNGQFF. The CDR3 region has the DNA TGTGCCAGCAGAGATGAGCGGGAGGCCCACAATGGGCAGTTCTTC.

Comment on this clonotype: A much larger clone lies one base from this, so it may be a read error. The CDR3 here is CSEQGPPYNEQFF. CDR3 sequence (DNA): TGCAGCGAGCAGGGTCCCCCTTACAATGAGCAGTTCTTC. The J gene is TRBJ2-1, the V gene TRBV29-1; TRBD1 might be the D (5 bases). V was clipped by 7 bases and J by 4 bases, with 14 bases between them. This CDR3 region has 13 residues. Germline V CDR1 and CDR2: SQVTM, ANQGSEA.

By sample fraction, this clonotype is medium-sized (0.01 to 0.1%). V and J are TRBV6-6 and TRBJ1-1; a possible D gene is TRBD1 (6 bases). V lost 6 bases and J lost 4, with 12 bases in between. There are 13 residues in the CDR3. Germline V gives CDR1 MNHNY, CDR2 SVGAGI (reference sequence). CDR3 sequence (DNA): TGTGCCAGCAGCCTACAGGGACTCACTGAAGCTTTCTTT. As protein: CASSLQGLTEAFF.

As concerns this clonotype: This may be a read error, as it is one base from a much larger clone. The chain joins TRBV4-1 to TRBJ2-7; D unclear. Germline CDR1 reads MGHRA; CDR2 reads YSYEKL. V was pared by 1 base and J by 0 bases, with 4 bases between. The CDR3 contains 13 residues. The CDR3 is CASSQVGSYEQYF. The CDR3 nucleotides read TGCGCCAGCAGCCAAGTCGGCTCCTACGAGCAGTACTTC.

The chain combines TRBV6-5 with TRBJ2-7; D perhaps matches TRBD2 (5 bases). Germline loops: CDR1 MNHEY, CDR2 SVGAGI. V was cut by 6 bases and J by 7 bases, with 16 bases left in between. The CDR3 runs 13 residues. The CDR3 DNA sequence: TGTGCCAGCAGCCGAAGCGGATACAATGAGCAGTACTTC. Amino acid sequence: CASSRSGYNEQYF.

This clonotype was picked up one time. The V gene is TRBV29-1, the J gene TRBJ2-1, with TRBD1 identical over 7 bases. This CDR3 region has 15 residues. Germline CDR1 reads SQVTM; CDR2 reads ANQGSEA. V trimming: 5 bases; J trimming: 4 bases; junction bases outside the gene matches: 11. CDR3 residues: CSVPEGALAYNEQFF. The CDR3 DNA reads TGCAGCGTTCCCGAGGGGGCACTGGCTTACAATGAGCAGTTCTTC.

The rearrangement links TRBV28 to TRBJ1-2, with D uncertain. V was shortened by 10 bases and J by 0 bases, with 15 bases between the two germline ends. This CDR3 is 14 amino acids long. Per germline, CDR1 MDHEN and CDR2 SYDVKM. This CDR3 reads CAIIRQRANYGYTF. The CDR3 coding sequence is TGTGCCATCATAAGGCAGAGAGCTAACTATGGCTACACCTTC.

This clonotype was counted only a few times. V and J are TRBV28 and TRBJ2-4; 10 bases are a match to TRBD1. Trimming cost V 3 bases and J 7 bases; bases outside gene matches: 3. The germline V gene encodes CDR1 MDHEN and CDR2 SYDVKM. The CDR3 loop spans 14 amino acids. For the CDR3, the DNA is TGTGCCAGCAGTTTCTGGGACAGGGGTAACATTCAGTACTTC. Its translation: CASSFWDRGNIQYF.

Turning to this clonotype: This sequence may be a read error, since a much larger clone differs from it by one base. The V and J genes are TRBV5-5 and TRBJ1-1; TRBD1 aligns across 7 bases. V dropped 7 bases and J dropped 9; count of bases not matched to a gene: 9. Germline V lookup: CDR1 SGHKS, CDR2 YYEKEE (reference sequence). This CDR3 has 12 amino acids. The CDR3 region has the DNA TGTGCCAGCCGCTACGGGACAGAGAAAGCTTTCTTT. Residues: CASRYGTEKAFF.

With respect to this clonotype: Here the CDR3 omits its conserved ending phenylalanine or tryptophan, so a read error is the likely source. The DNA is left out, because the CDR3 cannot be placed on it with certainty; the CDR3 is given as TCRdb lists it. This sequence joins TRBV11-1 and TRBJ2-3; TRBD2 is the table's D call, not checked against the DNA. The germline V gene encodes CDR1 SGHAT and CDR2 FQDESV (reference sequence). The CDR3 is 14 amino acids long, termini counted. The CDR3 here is CASSLRRRAGESHV.

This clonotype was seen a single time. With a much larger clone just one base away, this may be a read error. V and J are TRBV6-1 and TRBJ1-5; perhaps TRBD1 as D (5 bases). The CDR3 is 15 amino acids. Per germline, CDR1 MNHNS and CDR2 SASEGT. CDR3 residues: CTSTGGAAASQPQHF. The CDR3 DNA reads TGTACCAGCACGGGAGGGGCGGCGGCAAGTCAGCCCCAGCATTTT.